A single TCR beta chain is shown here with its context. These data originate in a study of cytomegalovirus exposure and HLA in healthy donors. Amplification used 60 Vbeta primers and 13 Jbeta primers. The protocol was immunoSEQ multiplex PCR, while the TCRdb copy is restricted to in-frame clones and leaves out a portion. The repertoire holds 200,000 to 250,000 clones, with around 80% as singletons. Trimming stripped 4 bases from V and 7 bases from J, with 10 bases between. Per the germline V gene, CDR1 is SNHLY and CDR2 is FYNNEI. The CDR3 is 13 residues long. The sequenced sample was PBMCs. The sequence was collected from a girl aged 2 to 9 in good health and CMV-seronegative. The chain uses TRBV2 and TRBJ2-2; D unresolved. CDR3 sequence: CASSARRDGELFF. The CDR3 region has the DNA TGTGCCAGCAGTGCTAGACGCGACGGGGAGCTGTTTTTT.